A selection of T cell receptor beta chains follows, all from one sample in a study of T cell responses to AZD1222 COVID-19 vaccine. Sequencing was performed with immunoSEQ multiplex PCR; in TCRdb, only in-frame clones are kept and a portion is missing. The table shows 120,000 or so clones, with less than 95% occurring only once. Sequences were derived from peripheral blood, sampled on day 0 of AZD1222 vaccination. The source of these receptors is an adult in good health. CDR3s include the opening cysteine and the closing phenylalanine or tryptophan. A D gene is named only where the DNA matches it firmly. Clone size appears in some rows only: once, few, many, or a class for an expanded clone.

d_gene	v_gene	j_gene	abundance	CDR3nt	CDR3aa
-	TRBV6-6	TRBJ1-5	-	TGTGCCAGCACCCTAGGGCAGGGCCAGCCCCAGCATTTT	CASTLGQGQPQHF
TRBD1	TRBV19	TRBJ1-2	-	TGTGCCAGTAGTGGACCGGGACAGGGAACAAGAGGCAACTATGGCTACACCTTC	CASSGPGQGTRGNYGYTF
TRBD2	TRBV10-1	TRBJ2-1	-	TGCGCCAGCAGTCTCTCCGGGACTAGCGGTACAATGAAGCAGTTCTTC	CASSLSGTSGTMKQFF
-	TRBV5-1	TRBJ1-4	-	TGCGCCAGCAGCTCGGGGACACCGCCTGAAAAACTGTTTTTT	CASSSGTPPEKLFF
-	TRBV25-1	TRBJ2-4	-	TGTGCCAGCAGTGGTGGGGCCGAATGGAACATTCAGTACTTC	CASSGGAEWNIQYF
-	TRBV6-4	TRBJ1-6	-	TGTGCCAGCAGTGAGGCAGATCGTCGGGATTCACCCCTCCACTTT	CASSEADRRDSPLHF
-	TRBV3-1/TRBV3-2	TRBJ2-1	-	TGTGCCAGCACGCGCGGGACAGCGGGCAATGAGCAGTTCTTC	CASTRGTAGNEQFF
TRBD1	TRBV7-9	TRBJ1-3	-	TGTGCCAGCAGCTTGGAGACAGGGGTAAACACCATATATTTT	CASSLETGVNTIYF
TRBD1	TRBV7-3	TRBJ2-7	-	TGTGCCAGCAGCTCAGGAAACGACAGGGTCTCCGAGCAGTACTTC	CASSSGNDRVSEQYF
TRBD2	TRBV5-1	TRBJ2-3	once	TGCGCCAGCAGCTTGTTCGGCTGGGGGGGTACAGATACGCAGTATTTT	CASSLFGWGGTDTQYF
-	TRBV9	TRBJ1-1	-	TGTGCCAGCAGCGTGACACAGGGAGGGACTGAAGCTTTCTTT	CASSVTQGGTEAFF
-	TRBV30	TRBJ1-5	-	TGTGCCTGGAGTTCTGGGACGGATCAGCCCCAGCATTTT	CAWSSGTDQPQHF
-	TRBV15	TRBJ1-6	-	TGTGCCACCAGCAGAGAACGACGCCTTAATTCACCCCTCCACTTT	CATSRERRLNSPLHF
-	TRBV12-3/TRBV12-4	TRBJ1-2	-	TGTGCCAGCAGTTTATCGCCCAATAGCCCCATCTTC	CASSLSPNSPIF
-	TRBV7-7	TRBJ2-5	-	TGTGCTAGCAGCGTTGGGGCCAAAGAGACCCAGTACTTC	CASSVGAKETQYF
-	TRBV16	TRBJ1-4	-	TGTGCCAGCAGCGCAGCCGCTTTTGAAAAACTGTTTTTT	CASSAAAFEKLFF
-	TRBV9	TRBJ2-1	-	TGTGCCAGCAGCGTATTGGGGAGCTCCTACAATGAGCAGTTCTTC	CASSVLGSSYNEQFF
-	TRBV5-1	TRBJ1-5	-	TGCGCCAGCAGCATGGGCCCCAATCAGCCCCAGCATTTT	CASSMGPNQPQHF
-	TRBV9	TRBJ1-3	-	TGTGCCAGCAGCGTGGACTCCTCTGGAAACACCATATATTTT	CASSVDSSGNTIYF
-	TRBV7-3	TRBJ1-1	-	TGTGCCAGCAGCCTATGGGGCGGGCAGGAAGCTTTCTTT	CASSLWGGQEAFF
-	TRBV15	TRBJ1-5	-	TGTGCCACCAGCAGAGACGGCCTTGGGCCCCAGCATTTT	CATSRDGLGPQHF
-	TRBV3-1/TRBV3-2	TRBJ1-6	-	TGTGCCAGCAAGAGCGGTCTGATTAATTCACCCCTCCACTTT	CASKSGLINSPLHF